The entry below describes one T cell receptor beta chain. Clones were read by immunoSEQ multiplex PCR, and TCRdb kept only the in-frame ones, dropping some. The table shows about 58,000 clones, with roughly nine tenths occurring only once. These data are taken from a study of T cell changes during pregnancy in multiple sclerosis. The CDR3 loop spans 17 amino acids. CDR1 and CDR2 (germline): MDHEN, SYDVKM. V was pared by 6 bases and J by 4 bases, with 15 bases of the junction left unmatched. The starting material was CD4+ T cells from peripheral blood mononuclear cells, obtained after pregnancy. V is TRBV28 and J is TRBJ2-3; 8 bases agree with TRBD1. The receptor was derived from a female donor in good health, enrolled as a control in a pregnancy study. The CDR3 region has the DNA TGTGCCAGCAGGACACCCTCCGGGACAGGTGACTCAGATACGCAGTATTTT. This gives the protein CASRTPSGTGDSDTQYF.